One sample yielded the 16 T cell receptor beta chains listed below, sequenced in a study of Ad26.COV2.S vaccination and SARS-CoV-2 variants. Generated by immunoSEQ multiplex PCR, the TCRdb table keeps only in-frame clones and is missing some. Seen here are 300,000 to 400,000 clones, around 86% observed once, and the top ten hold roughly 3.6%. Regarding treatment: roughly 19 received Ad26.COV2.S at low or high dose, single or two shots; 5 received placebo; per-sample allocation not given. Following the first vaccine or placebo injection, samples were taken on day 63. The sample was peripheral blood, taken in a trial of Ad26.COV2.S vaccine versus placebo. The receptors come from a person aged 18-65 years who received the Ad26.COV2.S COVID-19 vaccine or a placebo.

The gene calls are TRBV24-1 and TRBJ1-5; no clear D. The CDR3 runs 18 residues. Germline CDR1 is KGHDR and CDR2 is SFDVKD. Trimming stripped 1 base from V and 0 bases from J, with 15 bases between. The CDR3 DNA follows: TGTGCCACCAGTGATTTATGGTCTAACCTAAATAGCAATCAGCCCCAGCATTTT. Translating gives CATSDLWSNLNSNQPQHF.

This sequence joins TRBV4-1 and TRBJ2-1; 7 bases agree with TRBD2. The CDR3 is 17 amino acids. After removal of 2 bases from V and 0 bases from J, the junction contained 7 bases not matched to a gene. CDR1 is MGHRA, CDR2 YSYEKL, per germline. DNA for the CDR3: TGCGCCAGCAGCCAATCGAACGGGGGGAGCTCCTACAATGAGCAGTTCTTC. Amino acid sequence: CASSQSNGGSSYNEQFF.

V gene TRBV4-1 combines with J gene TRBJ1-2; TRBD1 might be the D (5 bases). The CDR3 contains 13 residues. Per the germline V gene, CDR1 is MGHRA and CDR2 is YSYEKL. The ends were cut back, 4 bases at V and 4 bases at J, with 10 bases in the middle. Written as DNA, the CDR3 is TGCGCCAGCAGCCCAGGGAGGACCTATGGCTACACCTTC. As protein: CASSPGRTYGYTF.

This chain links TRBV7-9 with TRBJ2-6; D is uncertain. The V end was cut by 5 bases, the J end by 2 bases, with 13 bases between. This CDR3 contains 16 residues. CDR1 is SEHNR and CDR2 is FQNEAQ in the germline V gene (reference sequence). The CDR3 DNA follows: TGTGCCAGCAGCCTTAGGGTGGTAGCTGGGGCCAACGTCCTGACTTTC. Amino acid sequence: CASSLRVVAGANVLTF.

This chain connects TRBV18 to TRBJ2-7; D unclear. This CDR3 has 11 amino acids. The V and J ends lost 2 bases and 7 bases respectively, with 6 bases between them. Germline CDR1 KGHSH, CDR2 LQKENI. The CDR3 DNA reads TGTGCCAGCTCACCAGATGTGGAGCAGTACTTC. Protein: CASSPDVEQYF.

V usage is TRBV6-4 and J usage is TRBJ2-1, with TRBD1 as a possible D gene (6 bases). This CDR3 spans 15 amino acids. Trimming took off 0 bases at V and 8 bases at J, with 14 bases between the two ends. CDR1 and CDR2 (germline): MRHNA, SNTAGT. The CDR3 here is CASSDSFQGMDEQFF. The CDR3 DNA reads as TGTGCCAGCAGTGACTCTTTCCAGGGGATGGATGAGCAGTTCTTC.

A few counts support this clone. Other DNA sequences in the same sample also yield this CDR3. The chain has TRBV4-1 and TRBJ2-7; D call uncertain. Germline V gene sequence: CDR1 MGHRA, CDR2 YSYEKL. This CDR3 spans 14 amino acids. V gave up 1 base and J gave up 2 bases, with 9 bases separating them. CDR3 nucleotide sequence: TGCGCCAGCAGCCAAGTAGCCGGAACCTACGAGCAGTACTTC. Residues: CASSQVAGTYEQYF.

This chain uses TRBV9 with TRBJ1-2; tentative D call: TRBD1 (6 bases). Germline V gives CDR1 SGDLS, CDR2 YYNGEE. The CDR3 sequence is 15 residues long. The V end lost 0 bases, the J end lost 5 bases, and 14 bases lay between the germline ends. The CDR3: CASSVADEGGYGYTF. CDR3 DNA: TGTGCCAGCAGCGTAGCTGACGAGGGGGGATATGGCTACACCTTC.

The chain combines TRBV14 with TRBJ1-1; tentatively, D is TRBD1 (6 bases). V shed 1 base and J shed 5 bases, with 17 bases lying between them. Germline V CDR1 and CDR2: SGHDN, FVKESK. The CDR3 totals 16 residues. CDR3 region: CASSQGLGGAETEAFF. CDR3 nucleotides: TGTGCCAGCAGCCAAGGATTGGGGGGCGCGGAGACTGAAGCTTTCTTT.

The CDR3 region is CASSLAGSNNSPLHF. DNA for the CDR3: TGCGCCAGCAGCTTGGCAGGGTCCAATAATTCACCCCTCCACTTT. The J gene is TRBJ1-6, the V gene TRBV5-1, with D perhaps matching TRBD1 (5 bases). Trimming cost V 0 bases and J 5 bases, with 9 bases left between them. The V gene's germline CDR1 is SGHRS and CDR2 YFSETQ. This CDR3 comprises 15 residues.

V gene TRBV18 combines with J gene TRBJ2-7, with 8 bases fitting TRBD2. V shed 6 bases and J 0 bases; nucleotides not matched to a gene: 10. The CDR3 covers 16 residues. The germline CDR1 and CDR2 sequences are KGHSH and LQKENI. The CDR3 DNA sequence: TGTGCCAGCTCCCCCCGGGGGGGTGGGAGCTCCTACGAGCAGTACTTC. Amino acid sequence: CASSPRGGGSSYEQYF.

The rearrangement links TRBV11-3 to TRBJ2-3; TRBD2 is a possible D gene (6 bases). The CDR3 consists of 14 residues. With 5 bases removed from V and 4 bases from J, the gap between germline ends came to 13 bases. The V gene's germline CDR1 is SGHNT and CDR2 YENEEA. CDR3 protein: CASSPPSEADTQYF. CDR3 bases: TGTGCCAGCAGCCCTCCTAGCGAAGCAGATACGCAGTATTTT.

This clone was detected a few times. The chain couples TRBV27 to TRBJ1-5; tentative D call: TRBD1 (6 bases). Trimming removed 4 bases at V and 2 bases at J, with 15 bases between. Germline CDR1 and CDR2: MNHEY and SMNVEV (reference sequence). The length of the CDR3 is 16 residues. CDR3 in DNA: TGTGCCAGCAGTTCCCCTGAGGCAGGGGGCAATCAGCCCCAGCATTTT. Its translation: CASSSPEAGGNQPQHF.

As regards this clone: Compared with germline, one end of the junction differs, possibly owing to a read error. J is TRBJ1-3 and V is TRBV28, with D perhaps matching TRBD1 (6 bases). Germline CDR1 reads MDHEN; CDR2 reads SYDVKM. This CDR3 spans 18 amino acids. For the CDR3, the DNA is TGTGCCAGCAGTCCACGGACAGTTTACTTGCCCTCTGGAAACACCATATGTTTT. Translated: CASSPRTVYLPSGNTICF.

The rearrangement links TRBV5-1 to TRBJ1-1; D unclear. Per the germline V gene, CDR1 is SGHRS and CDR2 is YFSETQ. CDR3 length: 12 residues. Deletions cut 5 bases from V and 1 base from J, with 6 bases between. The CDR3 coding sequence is TGCGCCAGCAGAGATACGAACACTGAAGCTTTCTTT. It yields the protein CASRDTNTEAFF.

The CDR3 region has the DNA TGTGCCAGCAGCTTAGATGGTGGCACCGGGGAGCTGTTTTTT. This translates into CASSLDGGTGELFF. V gene TRBV11-2 combines with J gene TRBJ2-2; D remains ambiguous. Trimming stripped 0 bases from V and 4 bases from J, with 6 bases between. The germline gives CDR1 SGHAT, CDR2 FQNNGV. The CDR3 contains 14 residues. Together with reference TRBV11-2 and TRBJ2-2, the CDR3 gives the full variable domain: EAGVAQSPRYKIIEKRQSVAFWCNPISGHATLYWYQQILGQGPKLLIQFQNNGVVDDSQLPKDRFSAERLKGVDSTLKIQPAKLEDSAVYLCASSLDGGTGELFFGEGSRLTVL.